This record covers a single T cell receptor (beta chain). Its antigen is unknown. The data are from a study of OX40 agonist ivuxolimab in advanced cancers. Study results and caveats: Within 6 weeks, CD4+ and CD8+ blood T cells expanded clonally at 0.1 to 3.0 mg/kg.

The V segment lost 1 base and the J segment 5 bases; nucleotides outside the gene matches: 7. The CDR3 runs to 17 residues. CDR1 is SGHNT, CDR2 YENEEA, per germline. Profiling relied on immunoSEQ multiplex PCR, and the TCRdb table lists in-frame clones only, not all of them. The profile shows over 50,000 clones, around nine tenths of them singletons. The rearrangement links TRBV11-3 to TRBJ2-2, with TRBD1 matching 10 bases. The specimen was CD4+ or CD8+ T cells sorted from blood, collected in a trial of the OX40 agonist ivuxolimab. The sequence came from an adult with an advanced solid tumor such as melanoma, head and neck, liver or kidney cancer. The CDR3 coding sequence is TGTGCCAGCAGCTTAGGGGCCGGGACAGGGGTTACCGGGGAGCTGTTTTTT. This gives the protein CASSLGAGTGVTGELFF.